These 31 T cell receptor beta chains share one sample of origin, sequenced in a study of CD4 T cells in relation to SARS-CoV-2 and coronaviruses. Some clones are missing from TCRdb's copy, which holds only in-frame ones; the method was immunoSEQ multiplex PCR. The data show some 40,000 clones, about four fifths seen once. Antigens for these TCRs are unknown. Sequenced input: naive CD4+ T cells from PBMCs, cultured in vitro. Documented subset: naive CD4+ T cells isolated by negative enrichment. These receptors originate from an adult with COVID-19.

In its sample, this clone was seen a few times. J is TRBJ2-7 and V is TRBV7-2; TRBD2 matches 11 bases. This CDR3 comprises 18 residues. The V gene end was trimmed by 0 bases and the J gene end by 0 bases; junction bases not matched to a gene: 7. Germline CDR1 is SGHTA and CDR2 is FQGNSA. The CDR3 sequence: CASSLAFSTSGSSYEQYF. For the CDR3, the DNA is TGTGCCAGCAGCTTAGCTTTTTCTACTAGCGGGAGCTCCTACGAGCAGTACTTC.

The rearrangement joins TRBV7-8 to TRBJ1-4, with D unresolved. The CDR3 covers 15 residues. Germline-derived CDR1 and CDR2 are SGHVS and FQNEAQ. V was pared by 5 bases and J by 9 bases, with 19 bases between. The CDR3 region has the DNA TGTGCCAGCAGCCCGATAATCACAACCTTTAAAAAACTGTTTTTT. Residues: CASSPIITTFKKLFF.

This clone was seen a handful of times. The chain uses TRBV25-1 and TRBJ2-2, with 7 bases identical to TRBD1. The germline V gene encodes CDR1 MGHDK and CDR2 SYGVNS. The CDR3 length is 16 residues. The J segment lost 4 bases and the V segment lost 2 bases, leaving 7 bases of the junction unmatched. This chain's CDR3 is CASSEVRNRGTGELFF. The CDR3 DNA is TGTGCCAGCAGTGAAGTTCGGAACAGGGGCACCGGGGAGCTGTTTTTT.

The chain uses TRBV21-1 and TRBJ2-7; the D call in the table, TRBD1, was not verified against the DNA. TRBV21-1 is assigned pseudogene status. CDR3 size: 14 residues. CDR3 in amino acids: CASSVRGDSYEQYF. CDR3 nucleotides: TGTGCCAGCAGCGTCCGAGGCGACAGTTACGAGCAGTACTTC.

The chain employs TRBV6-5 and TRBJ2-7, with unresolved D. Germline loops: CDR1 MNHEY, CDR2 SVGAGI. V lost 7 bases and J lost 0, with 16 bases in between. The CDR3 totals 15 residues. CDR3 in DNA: TGTGCCAGCACCTACCGAGATCTGGGCTCCTACGAGCAGTACTTC. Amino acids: CASTYRDLGSYEQYF.

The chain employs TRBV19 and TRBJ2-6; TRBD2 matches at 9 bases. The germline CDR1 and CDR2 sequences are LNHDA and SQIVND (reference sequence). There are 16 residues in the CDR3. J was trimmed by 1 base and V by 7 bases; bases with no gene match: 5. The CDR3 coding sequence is TGTGCCAGTAAAGCGGGAGGTTGGTCTGGGGCCAACGTCCTGACTTTC. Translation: CASKAGGWSGANVLTF.

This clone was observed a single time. CDR3 coding DNA: TGTGCCAGCAGCTCCCCCGAGGGGGGGTACTACGAGCAGTACTTC. This translates into CASSSPEGGYYEQYF. The chain links TRBV28 to TRBJ2-7, with D possibly matching TRBD2 (7 bases). Trimming took 6 bases from V and 3 from J, leaving 18 bases between them. CDR3 size: 15 residues. The germline CDR1 and CDR2 sequences are MDHEN and SYDVKM.

This CDR3 reads CASSLFDRVYNEQFF. The CDR3 bases are TGTGCCAGCAGCTTGTTCGACAGGGTTTACAATGAGCAGTTCTTC. V usage is TRBV5-4 and J usage is TRBJ2-1; 7 nucleotides match TRBD1. This CDR3 contains 15 residues. CDR1 and CDR2 (germline): SGHNT, YYREEE (reference sequence). V shed 1 base and J 4 bases; nucleotides not matched to a gene: 5.

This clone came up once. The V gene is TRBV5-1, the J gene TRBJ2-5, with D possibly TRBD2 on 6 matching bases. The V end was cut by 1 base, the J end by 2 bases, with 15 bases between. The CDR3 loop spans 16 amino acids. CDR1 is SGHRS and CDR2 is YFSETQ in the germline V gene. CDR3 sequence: CASSLSPVAAQETQYF. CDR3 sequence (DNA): TGCGCCAGCAGCTTGTCTCCAGTAGCGGCACAAGAGACCCAGTACTTC.

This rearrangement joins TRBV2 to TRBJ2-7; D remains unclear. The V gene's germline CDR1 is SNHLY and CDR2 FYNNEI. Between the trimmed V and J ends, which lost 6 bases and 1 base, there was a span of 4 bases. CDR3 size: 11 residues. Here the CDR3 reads CASSQSYEQYF. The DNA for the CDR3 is TGTGCCAGCAGCCAGTCCTACGAGCAGTACTTC.

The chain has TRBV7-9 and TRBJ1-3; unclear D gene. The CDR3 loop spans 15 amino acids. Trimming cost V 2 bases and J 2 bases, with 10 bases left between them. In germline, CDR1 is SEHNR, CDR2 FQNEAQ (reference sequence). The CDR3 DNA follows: TGTGCCAGCAGCTTAATAGAGAGGGCTGGAAACACCATATATTTT. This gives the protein CASSLIERAGNTIYF.

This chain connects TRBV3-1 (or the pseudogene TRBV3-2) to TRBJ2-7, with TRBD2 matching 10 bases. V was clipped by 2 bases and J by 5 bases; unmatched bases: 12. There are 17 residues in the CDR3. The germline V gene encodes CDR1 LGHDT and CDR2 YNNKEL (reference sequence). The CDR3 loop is CASSQPGLAVLGNEQYF. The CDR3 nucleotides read TGTGCCAGCAGCCAACCCGGACTAGCGGTTCTTGGGAACGAGCAGTACTTC.

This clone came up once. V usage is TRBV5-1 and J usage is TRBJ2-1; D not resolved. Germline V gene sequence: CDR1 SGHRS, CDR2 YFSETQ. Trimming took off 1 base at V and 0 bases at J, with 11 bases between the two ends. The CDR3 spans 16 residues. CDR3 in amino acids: CASSLRRGHSYNEQFF. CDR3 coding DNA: TGCGCCAGCAGCTTGAGGCGAGGTCACTCCTACAATGAGCAGTTCTTC.

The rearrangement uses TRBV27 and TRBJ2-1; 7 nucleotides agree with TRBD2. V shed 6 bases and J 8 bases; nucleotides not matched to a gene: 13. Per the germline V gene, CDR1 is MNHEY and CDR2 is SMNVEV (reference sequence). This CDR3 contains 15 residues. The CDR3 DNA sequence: TGTGCCAGCAGCCAAGGACTTCGGGGGGTCGATGAGCAGTTCTTC. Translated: CASSQGLRGVDEQFF.

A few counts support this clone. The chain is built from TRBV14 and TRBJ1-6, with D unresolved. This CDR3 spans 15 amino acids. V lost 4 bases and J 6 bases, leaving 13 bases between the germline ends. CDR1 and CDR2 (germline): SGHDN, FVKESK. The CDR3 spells CASSLAVQANSPLHF. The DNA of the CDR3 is TGTGCCAGCAGCCTTGCGGTTCAGGCTAATTCACCCCTCCACTTT.

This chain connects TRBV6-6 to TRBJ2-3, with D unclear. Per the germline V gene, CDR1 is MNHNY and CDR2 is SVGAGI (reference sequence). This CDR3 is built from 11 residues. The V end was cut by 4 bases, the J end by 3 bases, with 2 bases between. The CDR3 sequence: CASSSTDTQYF. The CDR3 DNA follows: TGTGCCAGCAGTTCGACAGATACGCAGTATTTT.

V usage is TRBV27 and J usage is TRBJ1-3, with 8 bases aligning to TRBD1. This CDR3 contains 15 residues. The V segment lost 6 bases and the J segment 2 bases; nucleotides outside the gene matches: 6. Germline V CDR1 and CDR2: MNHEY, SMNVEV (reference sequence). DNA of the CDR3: TGTGCCAGCAGACCGACAGGGGCGGCTGGAAACACCATATATTTT. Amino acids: CASRPTGAAGNTIYF.

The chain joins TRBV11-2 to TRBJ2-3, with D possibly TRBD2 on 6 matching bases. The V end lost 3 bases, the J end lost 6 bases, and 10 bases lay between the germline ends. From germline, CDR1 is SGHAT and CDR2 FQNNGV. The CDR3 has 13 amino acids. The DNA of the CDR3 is TGTGCCAGCAGCTTGGGACTTGGGGATACGCAGTATTTT. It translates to CASSLGLGDTQYF.

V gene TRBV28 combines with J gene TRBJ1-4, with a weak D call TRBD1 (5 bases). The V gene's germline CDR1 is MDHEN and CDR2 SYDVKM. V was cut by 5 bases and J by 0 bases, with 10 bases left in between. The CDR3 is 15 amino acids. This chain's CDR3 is CASSRGGATNEKLFF. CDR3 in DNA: TGTGCCAGCAGTCGCGGGGGAGCAACTAATGAAAAACTGTTTTTT.

The DNA for the CDR3 is TGTGCCAGCAGCTTAGGGGGGGGCCCAAATGAAAAACTGTTTTTT. As protein: CASSLGGGPNEKLFF. The chain joins TRBV7-6 to TRBJ1-4; D may be TRBD1 (6 bases). This CDR3 comprises 15 residues. Germline loops: CDR1 SGHVS, CDR2 FNYEAQ. Deletions cut 1 base from V and 5 bases from J, with 11 bases between.

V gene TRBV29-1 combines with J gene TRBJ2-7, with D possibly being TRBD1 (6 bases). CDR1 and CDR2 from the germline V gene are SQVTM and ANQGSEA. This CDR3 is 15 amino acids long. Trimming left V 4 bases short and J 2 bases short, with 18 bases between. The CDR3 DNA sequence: TGCAGCGTTGGACAGGCCTTGGCGAAACCCTACGAGCAGTACTTC. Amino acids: CSVGQALAKPYEQYF.

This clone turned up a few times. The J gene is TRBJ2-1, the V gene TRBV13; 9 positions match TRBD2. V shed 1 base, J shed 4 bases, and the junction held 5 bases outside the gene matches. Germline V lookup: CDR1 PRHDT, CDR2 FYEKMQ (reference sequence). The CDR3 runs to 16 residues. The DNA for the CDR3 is TGTGCCAGCAGCTTAGAGGCGGGAGGGCCGTACAATGAGCAGTTCTTC. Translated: CASSLEAGGPYNEQFF.

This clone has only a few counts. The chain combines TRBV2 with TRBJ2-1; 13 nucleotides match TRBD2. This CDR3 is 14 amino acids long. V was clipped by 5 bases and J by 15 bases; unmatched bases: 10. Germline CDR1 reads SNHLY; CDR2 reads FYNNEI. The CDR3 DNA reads TGTGCCAGCAGTCGGACAGGGGGACTAGCGGGACTGTTCTTC. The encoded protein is CASSRTGGLAGLFF. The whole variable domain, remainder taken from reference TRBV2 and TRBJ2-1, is EPEVTQTPSHQVTQMGQEVILRCVPISNHLYFYWYRQILGQKVEFLVSFYNNEISEKSEIFDDQFSVERPDGSNFTLKIRSTKLEDSAMYFCASSRTGGLAGLFFGPGTRLTVL.

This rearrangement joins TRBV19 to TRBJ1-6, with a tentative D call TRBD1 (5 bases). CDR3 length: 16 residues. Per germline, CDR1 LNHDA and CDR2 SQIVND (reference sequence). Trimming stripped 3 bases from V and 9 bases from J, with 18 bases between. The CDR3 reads CASSILGSTVGSPLHF. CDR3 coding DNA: TGTGCCAGTAGTATCCTGGGGTCGACAGTTGGTTCACCCCTCCACTTT.

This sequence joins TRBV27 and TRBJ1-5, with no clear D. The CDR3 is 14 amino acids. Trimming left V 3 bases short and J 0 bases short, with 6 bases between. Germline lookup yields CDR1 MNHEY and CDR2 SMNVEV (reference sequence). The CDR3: CASSFGDSNQPQHF. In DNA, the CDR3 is TGTGCCAGCAGTTTCGGGGATAGCAATCAGCCCCAGCATTTT.

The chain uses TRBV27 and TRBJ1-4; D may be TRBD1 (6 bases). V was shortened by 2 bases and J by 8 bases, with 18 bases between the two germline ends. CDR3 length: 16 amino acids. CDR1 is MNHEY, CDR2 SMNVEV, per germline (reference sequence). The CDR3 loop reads CASSLKGTFVREKLFF. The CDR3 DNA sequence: TGTGCCAGCAGTTTAAAGGGGACATTTGTGAGGGAAAAACTGTTTTTT.

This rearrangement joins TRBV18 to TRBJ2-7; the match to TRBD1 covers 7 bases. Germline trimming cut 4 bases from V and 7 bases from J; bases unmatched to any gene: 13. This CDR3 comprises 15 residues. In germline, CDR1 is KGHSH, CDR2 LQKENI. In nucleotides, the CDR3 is TGTGCCAGCTCACTGCATCCCGGGACAGTAGGGGAGCAGTACTTC. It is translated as CASSLHPGTVGEQYF.

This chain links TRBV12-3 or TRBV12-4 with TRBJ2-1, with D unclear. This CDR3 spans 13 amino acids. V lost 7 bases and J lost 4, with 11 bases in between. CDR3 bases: TGTGCCAGCATGATGATCCAATACAATGAGCAGTTCTTC. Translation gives CASMMIQYNEQFF.

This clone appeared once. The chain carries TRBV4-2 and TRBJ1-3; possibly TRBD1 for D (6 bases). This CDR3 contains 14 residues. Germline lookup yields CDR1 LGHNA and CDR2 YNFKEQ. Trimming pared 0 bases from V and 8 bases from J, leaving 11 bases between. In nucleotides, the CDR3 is TGTGCCAGCAGCCAAGATGGGGGGGGCGACACCATATATTTT. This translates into CASSQDGGGDTIYF.

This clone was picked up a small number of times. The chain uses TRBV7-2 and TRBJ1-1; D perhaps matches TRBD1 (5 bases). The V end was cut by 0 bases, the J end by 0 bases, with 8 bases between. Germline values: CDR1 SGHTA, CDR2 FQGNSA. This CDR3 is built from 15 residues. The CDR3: CASSLAGVMNTEAFF. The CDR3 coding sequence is TGTGCCAGCAGCTTAGCGGGGGTAATGAACACTGAAGCTTTCTTT.

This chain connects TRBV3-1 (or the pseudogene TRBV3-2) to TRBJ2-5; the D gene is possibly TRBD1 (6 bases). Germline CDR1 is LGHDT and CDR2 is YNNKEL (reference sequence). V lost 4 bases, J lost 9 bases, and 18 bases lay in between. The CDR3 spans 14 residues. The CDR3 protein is CASSLGHGDQAQYF. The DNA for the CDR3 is TGTGCCAGCAGCCTGGGACACGGAGATCAGGCCCAGTACTTC.